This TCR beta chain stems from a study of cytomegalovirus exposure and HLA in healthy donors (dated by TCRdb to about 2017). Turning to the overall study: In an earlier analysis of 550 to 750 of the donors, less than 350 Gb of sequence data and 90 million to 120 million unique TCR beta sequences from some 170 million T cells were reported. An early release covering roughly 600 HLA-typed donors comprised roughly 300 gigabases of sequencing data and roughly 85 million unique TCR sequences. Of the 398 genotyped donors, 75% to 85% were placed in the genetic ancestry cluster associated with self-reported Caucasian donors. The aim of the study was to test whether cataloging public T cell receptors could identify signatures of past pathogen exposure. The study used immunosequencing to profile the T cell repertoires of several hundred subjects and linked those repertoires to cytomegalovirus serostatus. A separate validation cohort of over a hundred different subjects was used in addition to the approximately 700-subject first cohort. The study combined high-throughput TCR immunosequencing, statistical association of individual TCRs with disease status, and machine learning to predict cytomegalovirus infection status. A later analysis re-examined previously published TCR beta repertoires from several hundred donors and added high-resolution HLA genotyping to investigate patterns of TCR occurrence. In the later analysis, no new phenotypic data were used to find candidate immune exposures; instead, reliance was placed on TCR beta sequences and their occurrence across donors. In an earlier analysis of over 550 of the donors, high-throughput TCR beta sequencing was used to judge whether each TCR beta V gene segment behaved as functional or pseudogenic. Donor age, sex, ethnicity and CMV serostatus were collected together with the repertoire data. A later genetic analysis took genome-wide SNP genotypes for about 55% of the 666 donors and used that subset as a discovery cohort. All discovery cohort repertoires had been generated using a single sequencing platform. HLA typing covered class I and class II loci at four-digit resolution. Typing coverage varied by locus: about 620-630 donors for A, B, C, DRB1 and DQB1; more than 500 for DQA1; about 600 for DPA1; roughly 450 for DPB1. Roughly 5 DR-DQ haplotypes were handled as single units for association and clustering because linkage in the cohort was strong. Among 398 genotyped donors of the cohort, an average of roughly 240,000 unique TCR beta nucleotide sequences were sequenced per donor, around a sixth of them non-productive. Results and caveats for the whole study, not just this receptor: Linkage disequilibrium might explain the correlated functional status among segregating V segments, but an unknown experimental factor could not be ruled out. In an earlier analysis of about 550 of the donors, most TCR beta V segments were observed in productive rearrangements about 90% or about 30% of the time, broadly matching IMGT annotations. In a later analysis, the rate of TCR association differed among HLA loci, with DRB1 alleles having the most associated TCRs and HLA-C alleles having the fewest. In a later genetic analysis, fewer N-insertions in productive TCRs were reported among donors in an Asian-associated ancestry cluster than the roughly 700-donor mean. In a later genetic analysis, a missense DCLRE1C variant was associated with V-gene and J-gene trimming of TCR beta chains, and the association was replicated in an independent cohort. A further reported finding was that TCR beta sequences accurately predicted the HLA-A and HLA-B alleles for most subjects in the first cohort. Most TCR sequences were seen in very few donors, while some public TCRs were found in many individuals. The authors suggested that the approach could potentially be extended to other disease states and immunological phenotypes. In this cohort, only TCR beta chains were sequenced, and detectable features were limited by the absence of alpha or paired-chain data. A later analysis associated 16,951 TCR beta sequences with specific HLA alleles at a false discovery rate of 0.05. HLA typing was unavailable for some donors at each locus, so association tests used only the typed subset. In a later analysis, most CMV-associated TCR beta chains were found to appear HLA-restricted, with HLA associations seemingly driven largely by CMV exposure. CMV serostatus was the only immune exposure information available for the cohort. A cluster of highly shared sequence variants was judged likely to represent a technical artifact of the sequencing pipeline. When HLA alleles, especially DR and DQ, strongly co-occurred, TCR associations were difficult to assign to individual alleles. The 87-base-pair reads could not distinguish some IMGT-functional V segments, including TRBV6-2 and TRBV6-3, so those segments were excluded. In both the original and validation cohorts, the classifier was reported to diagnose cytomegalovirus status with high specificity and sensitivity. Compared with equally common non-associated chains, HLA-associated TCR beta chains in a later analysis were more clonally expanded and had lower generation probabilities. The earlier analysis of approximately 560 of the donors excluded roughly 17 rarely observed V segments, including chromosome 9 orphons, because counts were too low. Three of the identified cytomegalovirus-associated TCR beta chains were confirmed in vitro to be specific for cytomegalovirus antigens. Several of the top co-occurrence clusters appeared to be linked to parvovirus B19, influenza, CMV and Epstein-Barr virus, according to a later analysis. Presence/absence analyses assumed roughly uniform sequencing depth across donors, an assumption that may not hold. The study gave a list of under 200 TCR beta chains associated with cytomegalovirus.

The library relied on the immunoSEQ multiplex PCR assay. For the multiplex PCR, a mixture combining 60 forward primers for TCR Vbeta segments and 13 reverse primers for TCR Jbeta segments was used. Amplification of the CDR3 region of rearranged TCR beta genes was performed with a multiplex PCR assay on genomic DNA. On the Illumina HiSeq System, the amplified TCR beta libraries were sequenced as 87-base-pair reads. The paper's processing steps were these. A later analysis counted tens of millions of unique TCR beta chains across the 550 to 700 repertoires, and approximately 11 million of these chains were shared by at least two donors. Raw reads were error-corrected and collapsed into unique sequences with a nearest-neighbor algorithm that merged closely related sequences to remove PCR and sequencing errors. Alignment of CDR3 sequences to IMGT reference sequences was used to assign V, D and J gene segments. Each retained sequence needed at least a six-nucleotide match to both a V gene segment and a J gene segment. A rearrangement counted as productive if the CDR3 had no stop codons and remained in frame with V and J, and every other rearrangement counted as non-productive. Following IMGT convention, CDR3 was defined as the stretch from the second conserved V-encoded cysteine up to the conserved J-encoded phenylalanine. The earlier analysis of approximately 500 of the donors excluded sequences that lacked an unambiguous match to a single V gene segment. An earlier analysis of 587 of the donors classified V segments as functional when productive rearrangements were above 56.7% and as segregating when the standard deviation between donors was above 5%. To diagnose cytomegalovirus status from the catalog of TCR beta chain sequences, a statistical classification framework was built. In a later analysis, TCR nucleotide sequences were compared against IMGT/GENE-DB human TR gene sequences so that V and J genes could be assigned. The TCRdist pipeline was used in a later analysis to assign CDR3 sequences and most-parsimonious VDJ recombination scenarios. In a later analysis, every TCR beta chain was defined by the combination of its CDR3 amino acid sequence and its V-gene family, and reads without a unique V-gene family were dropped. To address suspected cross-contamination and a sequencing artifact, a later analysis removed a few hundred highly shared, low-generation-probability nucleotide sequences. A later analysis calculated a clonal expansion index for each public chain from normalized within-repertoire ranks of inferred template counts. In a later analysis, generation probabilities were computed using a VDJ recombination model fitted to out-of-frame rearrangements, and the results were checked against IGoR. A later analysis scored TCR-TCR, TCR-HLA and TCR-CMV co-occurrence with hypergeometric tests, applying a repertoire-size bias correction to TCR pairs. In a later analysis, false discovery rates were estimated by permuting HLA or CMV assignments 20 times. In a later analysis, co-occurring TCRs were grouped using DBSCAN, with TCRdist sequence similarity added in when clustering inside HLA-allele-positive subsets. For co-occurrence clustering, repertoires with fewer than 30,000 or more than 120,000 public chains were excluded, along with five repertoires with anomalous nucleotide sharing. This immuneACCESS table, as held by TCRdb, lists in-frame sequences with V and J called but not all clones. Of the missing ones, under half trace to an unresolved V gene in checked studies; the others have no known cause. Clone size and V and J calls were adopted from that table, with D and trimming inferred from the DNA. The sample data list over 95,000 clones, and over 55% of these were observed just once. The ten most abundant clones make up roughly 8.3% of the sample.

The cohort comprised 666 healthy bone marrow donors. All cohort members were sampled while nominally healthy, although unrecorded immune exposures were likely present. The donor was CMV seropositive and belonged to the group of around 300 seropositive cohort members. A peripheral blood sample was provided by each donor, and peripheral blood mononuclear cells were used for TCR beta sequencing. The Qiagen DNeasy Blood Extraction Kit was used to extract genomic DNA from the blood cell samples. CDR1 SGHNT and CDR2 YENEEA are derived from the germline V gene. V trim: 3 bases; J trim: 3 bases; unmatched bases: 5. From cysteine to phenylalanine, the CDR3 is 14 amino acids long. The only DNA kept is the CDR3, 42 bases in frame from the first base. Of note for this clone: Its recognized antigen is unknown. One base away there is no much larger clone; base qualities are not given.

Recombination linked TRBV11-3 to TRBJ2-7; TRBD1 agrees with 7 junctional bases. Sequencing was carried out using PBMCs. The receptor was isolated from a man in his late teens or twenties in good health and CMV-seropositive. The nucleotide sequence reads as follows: TGTGCCAGCAGCTTCCGGGACAGCATCTACGAGCAGTACTTC. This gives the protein CASSFRDSIYEQYF.